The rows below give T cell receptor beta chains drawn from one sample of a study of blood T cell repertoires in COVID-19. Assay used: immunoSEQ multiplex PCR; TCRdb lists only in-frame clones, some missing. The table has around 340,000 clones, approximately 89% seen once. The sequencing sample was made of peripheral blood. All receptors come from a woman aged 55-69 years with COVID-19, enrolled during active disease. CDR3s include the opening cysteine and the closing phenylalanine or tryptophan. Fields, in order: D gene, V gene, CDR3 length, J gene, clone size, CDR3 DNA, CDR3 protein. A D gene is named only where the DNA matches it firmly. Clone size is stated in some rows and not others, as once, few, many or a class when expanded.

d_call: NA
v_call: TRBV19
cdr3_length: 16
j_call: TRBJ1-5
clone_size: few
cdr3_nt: TGTGCCAGTAGTATTCGTTTGAGCAGGATCAATCAGCCCCAGCATTTT
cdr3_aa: CASSIRLSRINQPQHF

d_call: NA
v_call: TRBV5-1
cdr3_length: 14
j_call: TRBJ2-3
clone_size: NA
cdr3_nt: TGCGCCAGCAGCTTGGTGTCGCGGTTCGATACGCAGTATTTT
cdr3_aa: CASSLVSRFDTQYF

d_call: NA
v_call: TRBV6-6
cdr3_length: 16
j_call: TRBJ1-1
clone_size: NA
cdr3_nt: TGTGCCGGCCAGACAGGCTCCTCTAAGGGGAACACTGAAGCTTTCTTT
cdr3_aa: CAGQTGSSKGNTEAFF

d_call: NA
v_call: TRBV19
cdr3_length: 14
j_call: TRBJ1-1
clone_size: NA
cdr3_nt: TGTGCCAGTAGTATTTCCGCAGGGCCCACTGAAGCTTTCTTT
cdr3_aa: CASSISAGPTEAFF

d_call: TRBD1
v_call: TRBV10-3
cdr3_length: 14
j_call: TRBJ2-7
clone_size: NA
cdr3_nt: TGTGCCATCAGTGTGGGACAGCTACCCTACGAGCAGTACTTC
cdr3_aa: CAISVGQLPYEQYF

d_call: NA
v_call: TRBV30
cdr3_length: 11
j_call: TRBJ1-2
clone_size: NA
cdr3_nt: TGTGCCTGGTGGGAACGGGGTGGCTACACCTTC
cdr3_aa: CAWWERGGYTF

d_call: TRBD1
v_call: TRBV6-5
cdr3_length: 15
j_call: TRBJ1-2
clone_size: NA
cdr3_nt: TGTGCCAGCAGTTACTCAGGGACAGTCAACTATGGCTACACCTTC
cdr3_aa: CASSYSGTVNYGYTF

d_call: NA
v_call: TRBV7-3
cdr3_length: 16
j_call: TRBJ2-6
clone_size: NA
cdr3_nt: TGTGCCAGCAGCTCCGGGCGGGGAGCTGGGGCCAACGTCCTGACTTTC
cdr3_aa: CASSSGRGAGANVLTF

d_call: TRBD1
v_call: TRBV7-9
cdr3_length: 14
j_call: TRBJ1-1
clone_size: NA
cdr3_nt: TGTGCCAGCAGCTCCGACAGGGATTTTGCTGAAGCTTTCTTT
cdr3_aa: CASSSDRDFAEAFF

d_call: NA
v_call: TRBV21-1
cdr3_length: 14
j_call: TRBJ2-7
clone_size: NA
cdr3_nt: TGTGCCAGCAGCGGGACGGGACAGACCTACGAGCAGTACTTC
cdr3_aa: CASSGTGQTYEQYF

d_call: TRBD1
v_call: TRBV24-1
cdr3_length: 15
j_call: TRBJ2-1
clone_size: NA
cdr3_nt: TGTGCCACCAGTGATTACGGACAGGGACGTGGTGAGCAGTTCTTC
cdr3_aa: CATSDYGQGRGEQFF

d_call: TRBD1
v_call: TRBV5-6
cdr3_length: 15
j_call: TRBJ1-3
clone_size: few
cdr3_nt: TGTGCCAGCAGCCGGGACAGGGCCTCTGGAAACACCATATATTTT
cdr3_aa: CASSRDRASGNTIYF

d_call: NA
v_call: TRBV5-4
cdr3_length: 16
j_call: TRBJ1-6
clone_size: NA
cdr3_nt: TGTGCCAGCAGCTTGGATGGCGCAGGGTGGGGTTCACCCCTCCACTTT
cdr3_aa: CASSLDGAGWGSPLHF

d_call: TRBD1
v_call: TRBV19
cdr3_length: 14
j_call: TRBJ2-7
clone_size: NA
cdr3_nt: TGTGCCAGTAGTGTGGACAGGGGAGAGGACGAGCAGTACTTC
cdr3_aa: CASSVDRGEDEQYF

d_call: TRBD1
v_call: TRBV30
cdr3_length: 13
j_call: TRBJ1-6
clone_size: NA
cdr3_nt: TGTGCCTACGGACAGGGCTCTAATTCACCCCTCCACTTT
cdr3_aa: CAYGQGSNSPLHF

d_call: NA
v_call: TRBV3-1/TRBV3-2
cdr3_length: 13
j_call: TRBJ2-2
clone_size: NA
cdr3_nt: TGTGCCAGCAGCCAAGTGCCGGCCGGGGAGCTGTTTTTT
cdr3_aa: CASSQVPAGELFF

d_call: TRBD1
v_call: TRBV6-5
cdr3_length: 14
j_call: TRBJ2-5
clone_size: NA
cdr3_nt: TGTGCCAGCAGGGAGTCAGGGGGCGGGGAGACCCAGTACTTC
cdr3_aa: CASRESGGGETQYF

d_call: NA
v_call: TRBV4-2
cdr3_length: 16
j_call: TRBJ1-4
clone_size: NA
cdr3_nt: TGTGCCAGCAGCCAAGATGCCGAGAGGCCTAATGAAAAACTGTTTTTT
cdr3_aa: CASSQDAERPNEKLFF

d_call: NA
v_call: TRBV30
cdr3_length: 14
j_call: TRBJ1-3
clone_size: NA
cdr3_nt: TGTGCCTGGAGTGCCCAGGGGACCGGAAACACCATATATTTT
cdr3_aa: CAWSAQGTGNTIYF

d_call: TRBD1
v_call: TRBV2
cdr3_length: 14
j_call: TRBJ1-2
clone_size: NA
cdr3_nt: TGTGCCAGCAGTGATCCAGGGGGGAACTATGGCTACACCTTC
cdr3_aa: CASSDPGGNYGYTF

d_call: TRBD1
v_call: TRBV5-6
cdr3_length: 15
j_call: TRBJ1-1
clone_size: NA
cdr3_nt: TGTGCCAGCAGCTCCCGGACAGGGGGCTATTTTGCAGCTTTCTTT
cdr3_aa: CASSSRTGGYFAAFF

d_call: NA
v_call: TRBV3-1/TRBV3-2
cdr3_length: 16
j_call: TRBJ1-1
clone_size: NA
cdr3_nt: TGTGCCAGCAGGGGCAAGTCAGGGGCGGGGAACACTGAAGCTTTCTTT
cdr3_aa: CASRGKSGAGNTEAFF

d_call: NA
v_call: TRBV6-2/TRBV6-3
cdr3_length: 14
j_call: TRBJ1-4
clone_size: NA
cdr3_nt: TGTGCCAGCAGCCTCCTTGCAACTAATGAAAAACTGTTTTTT
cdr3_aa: CASSLLATNEKLFF

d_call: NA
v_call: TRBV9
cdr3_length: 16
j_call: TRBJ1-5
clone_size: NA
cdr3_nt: TGTGCCAGCCGCGGGGGGGGGCGTTATAGCAATCAGCCCCAGCATTTT
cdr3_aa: CASRGGGRYSNQPQHF

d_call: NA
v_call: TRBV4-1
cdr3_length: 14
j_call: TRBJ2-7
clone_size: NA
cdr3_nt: TGCGCCAGCAGCCAATTGACGGAGTCCTACGAGCAGTACTTC
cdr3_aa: CASSQLTESYEQYF

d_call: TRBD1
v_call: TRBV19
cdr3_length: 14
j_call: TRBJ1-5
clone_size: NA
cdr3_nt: TGTGCCAGTAGGGACAGGGAATTATATCAGCCCCAGCATTTT
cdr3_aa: CASRDRELYQPQHF

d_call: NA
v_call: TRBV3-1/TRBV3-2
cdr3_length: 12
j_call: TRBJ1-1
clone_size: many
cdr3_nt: TGTGCCAGCAGCCAGCGGGGGAATGAAGCTTTCTTT
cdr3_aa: CASSQRGNEAFF

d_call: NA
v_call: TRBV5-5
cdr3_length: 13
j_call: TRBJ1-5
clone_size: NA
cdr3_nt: TGTGCCAGCAGCCTGGGTCTCAATCAGCCCCAGCATTTT
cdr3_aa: CASSLGLNQPQHF

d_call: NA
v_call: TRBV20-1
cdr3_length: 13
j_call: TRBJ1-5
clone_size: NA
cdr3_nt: TGCAGTGCTATTGACAGATTCCAGCAGCCCCAGCATTTT
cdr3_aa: CSAIDRFQQPQHF

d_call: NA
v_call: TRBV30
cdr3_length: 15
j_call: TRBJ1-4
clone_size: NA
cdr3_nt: TGTGCCTGGAGAGCTTCCGGGGTCTCTAATGAAAAACTGTTTTTT
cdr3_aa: CAWRASGVSNEKLFF

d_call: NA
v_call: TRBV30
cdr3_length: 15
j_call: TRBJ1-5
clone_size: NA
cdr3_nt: TGTGCCTGGGGAGCGGGGGGGTTTGGCAATCAGCCCCAGCATTTT
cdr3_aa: CAWGAGGFGNQPQHF

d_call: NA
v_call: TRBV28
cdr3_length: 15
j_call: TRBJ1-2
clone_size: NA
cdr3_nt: TGTGCCAGCAGTTTGGGTCAGGGAGGTATAGGGGGCTACACCTTC
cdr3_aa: CASSLGQGGIGGYTF

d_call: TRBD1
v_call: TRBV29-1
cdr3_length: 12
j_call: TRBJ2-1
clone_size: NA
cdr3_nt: TGCCCTCCGGGACAGGGAAGGAATGAGCAGTTCTTC
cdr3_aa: CPPGQGRNEQFF

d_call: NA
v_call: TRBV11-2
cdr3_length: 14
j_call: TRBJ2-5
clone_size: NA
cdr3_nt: TGTGCCAGCAGCTCCACCCCGTCTCCGGGACTCCAGTACTTC
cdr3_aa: CASSSTPSPGLQYF